This TCR beta chain emerged from a study of vaccination effects on CD4 cells after COVID-19. Measured with immunoSEQ multiplex PCR; TCRdb has only the in-frame clones, and not every one. Of approximately 54,000 clones in the sample, over 80% are singletons; the top ten hold about 2.2%. On this clone: What it binds is not known.

Expansion of antigen-specific CD4+ T cells with viral peptide pools was carried out by the ViraFEST assay before sequencing. Following culture for under 12 days, CD4+ T cells were isolated. There are 14 residues in the CDR3. V gave up 3 bases and J gave up 6 bases, with 15 bases separating them. Germline values: CDR1 SGHRS, CDR2 YFSETQ. Study-wide results and limits: Clones that were induced by infection or by vaccine showed marked contraction late after vaccination.

The sample in question was CD4+ T cells from PBMCs cultured with HCoV-229E spike peptides, obtained before COVID-19 vaccination. This receptor was obtained from a human donor who received a COVID-19 vaccine. V usage is TRBV5-1 and J usage is TRBJ1-2; the D gene is possibly TRBD1 (6 bases). CDR3 region: CASSWGTRGDGYTF. CDR3 nucleotides: TGCGCCAGCAGCTGGGGGACAAGGGGGGATGGCTACACCTTC.